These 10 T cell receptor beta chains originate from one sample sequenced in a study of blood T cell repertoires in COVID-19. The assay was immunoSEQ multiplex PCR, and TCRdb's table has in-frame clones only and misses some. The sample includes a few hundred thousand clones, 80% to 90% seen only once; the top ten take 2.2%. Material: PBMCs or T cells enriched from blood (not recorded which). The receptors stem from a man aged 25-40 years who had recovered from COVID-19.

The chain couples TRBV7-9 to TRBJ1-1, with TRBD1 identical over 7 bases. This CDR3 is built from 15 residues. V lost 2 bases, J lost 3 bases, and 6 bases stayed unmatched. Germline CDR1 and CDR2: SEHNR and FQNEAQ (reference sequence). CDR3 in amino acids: CASSLKRQGDTEAFF. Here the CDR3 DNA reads TGTGCCAGCAGCTTAAAGAGACAGGGAGACACTGAAGCTTTCTTT.

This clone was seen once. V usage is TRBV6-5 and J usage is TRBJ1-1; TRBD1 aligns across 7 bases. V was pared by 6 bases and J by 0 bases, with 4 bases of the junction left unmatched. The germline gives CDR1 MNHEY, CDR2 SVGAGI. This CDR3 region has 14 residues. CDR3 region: CASRNRGLNTEAFF. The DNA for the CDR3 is TGTGCCAGCAGAAACAGGGGACTGAACACTGAAGCTTTCTTT.

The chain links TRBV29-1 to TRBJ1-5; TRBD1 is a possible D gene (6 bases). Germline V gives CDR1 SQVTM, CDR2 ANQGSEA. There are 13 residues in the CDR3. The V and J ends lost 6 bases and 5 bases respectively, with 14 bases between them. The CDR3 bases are TGCAGCGTCTTACAGGGATCGGATCAGCCCCAGCATTTT. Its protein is CSVLQGSDQPQHF.

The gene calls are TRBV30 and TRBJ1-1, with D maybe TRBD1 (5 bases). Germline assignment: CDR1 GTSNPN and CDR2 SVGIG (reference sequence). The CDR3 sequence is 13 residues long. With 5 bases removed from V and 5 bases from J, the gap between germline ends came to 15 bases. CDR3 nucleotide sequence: TGTGCCTGGGGGTTTTGGGGGGAAACTGAAGCTTTCTTT. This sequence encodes CAWGFWGETEAFF.

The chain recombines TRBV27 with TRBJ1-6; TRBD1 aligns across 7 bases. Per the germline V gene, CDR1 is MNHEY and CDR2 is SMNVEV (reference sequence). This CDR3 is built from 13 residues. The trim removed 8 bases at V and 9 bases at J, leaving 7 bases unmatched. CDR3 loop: CASCDRAGSPLHF. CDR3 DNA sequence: TGTGCCAGCTGTGACAGGGCCGGTTCACCCCTCCACTTT.

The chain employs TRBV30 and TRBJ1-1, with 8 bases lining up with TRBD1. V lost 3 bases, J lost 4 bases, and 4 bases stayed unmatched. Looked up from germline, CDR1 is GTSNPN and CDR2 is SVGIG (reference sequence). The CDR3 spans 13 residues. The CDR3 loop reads CAWSTGQGTEAFF. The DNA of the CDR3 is TGTGCCTGGAGCACAGGACAGGGCACTGAAGCTTTCTTT. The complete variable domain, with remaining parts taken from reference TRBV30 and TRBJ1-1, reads SQTIHQWPATLVQPVGSPLSLECTVEGTSNPNLYWYRQAAGRGLQLLFYSVGIGQISSEVPQNLSASRPQDRQFILSSKKLLLSDSGFYLCAWSTGQGTEAFFGQGTRLTVV.

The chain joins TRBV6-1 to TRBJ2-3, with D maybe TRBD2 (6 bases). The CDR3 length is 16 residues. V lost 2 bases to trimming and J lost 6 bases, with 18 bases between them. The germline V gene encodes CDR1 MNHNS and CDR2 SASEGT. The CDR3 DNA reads TGTGCCAGCAGTGAATTAAATGCGGGGATTGGTGATACGCAGTATTTT. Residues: CASSELNAGIGDTQYF.

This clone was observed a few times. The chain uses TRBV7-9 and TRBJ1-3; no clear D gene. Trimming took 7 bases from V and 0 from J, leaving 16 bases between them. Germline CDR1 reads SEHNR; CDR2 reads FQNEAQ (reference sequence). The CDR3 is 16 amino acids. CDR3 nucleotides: TGTGCCAGCACCCGCCCCGTGGGGAGCTCTGGAAACACCATATATTTT. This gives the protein CASTRPVGSSGNTIYF.

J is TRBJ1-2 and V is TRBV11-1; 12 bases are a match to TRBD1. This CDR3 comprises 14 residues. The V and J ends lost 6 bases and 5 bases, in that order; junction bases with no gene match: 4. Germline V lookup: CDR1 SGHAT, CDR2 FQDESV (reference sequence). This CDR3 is CASSPGQGAYGYTF. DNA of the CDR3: TGTGCCAGCAGTCCGGGACAGGGGGCATATGGCTACACCTTC. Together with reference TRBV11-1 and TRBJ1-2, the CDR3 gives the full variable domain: EAEVAQSPRYKITEKSQAVAFWCDPISGHATLYWYRQILGQGPELLVQFQDESVVDDSQLPKDRFSAERLKGVDSTLKIQPAELGDSAMYLCASSPGQGAYGYTFGSGTRLTVV.

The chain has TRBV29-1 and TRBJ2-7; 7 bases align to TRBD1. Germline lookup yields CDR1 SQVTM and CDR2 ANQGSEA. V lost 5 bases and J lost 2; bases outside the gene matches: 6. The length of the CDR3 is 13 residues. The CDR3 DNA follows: TGCAGCGTTTACGACAGGGAGCCCTACGAGCAGTACTTC. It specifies CSVYDREPYEQYF.